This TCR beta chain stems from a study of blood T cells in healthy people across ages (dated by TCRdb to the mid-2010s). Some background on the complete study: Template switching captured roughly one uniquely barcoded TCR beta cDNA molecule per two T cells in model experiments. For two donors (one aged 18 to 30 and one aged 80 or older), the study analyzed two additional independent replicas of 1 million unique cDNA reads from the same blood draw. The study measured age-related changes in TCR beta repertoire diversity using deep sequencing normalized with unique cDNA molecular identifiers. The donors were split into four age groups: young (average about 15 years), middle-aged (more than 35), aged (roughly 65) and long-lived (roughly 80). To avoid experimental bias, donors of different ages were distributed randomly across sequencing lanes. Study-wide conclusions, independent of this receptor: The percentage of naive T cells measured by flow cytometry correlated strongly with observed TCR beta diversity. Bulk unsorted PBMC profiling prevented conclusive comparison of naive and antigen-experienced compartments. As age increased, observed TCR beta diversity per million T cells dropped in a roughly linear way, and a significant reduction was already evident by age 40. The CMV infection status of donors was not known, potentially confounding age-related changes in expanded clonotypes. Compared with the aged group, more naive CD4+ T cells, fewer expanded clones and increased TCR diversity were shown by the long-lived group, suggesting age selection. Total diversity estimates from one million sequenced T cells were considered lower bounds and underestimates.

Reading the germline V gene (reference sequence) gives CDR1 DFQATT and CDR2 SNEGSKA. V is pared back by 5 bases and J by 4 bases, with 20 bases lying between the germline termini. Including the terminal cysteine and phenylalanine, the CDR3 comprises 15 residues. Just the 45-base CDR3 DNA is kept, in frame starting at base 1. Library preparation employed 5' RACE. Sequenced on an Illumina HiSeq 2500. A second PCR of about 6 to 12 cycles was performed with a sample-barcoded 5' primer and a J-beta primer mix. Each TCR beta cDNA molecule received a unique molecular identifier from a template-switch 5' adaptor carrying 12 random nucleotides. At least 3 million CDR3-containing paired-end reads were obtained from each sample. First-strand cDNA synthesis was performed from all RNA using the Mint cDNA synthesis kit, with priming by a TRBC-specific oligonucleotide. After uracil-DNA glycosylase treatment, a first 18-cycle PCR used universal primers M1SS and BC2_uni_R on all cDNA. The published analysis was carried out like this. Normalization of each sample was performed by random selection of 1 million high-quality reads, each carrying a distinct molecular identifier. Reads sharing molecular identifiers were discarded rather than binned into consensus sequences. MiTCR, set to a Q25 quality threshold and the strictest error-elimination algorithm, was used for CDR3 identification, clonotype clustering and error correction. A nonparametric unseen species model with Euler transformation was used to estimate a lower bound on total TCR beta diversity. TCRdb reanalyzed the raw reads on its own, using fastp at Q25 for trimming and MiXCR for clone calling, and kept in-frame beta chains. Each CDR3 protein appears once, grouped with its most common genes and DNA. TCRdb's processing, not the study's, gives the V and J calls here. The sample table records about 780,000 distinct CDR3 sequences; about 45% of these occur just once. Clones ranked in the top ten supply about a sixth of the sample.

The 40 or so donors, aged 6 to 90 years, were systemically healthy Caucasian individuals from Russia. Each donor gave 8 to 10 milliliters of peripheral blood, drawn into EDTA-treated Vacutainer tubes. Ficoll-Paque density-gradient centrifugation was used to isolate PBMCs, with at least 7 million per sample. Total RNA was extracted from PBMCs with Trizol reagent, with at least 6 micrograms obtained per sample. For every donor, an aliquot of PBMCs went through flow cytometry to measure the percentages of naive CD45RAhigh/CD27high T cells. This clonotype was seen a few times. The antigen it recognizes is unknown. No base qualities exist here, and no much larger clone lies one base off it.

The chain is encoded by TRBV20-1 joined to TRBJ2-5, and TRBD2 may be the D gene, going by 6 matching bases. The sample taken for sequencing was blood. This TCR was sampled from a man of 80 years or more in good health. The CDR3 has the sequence CSAQYNSGLPETQYF. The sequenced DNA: TGCAGTGCTCAATATAACTCGGGACTCCCAGAGACCCAGTACTTC.